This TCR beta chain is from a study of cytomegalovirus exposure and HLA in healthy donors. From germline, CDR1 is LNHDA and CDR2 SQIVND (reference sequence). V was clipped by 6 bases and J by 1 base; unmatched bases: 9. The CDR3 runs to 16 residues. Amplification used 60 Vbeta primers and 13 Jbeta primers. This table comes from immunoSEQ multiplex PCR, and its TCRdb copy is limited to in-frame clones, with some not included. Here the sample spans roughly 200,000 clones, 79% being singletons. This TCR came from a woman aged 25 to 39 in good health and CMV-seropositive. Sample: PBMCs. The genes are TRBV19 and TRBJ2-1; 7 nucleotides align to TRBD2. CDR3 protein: CASRGPRRESYNEQFF. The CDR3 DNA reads TGTGCCAGTAGAGGACCGCGGCGGGAGTCCTACAATGAGCAGTTCTTC.